This T cell receptor beta chain was sequenced during a study of T-cell reconstitution after alpha-beta-depleted transplantation in children. V lost 2 bases and J 5 bases, leaving 21 bases between the germline ends. This CDR3 is 17 amino acids long. Germline CDR1 and CDR2: DFQATT and SNEGSKA (reference sequence). During its preparation, the TCRbeta library received unique molecular identifiers. Each CDR3 protein gets one entry after TCRdb re-called the PCR reads with MiXCR. The table has approximately 83,000 distinct CDR3 sequences, more than 10% seen once; the top ten hold about 15%. The TCR originated in a human donor who donated a stem cell graft to a child with inherited bone marrow failure. This chain connects TRBV20-1 to TRBJ2-2; D possibly corresponds to TRBD2 (7 bases). The sequences come from PBMCs from the stem cell graft donor, collected from the stem cell graft. This CDR3 reads CSARRGGRKLRTGELFF. The CDR3 nucleotides are TGCAGTGCTAGAAGGGGGGGCCGGAAACTTCGGACCGGGGAGCTGTTTTTT.